The 7 T cell receptor beta chains below all came from one sample that was sequenced in a study of cytomegalovirus exposure and HLA in healthy donors. The protocol was immunoSEQ multiplex PCR, while the TCRdb copy is restricted to in-frame clones and leaves out a portion. The table shows 150,000 or so clones, with approximately 88% occurring only once. The source material was PBMCs. The receptors were gathered from a woman aged 18-29 years in good health and CMV-seropositive.

The rearrangement links TRBV14 to TRBJ1-2, with D maybe TRBD1 (6 bases). Germline V gives CDR1 SGHDN, CDR2 FVKESK. The CDR3 is 14 amino acids. The V and J ends lost 4 bases and 6 bases respectively, with 15 bases between them. The CDR3: CASSPLQGIDGYTF. The CDR3, as DNA: TGTGCCAGCAGCCCATTACAGGGTATAGATGGCTACACCTTC.

The V and J genes are TRBV28 and TRBJ2-7, with D possibly TRBD1 on 5 matching bases. This CDR3 region has 16 residues. Trimming stripped 8 bases from V and 3 bases from J, with 23 bases between. Per germline, CDR1 MDHEN and CDR2 SYDVKM. CDR3 coding DNA: TGTGCCAGCCACACGGCAGGAGACAGAACTGTCTACGAGCAGTACTTC. This codes for CASHTAGDRTVYEQYF.

This chain connects TRBV28 to TRBJ2-7, with D possibly being TRBD2 (5 bases). Germline V gene sequence: CDR1 MDHEN, CDR2 SYDVKM. This CDR3 has 15 residues. The V and J ends lost 6 bases and 5 bases respectively, with 20 bases between them. Written as DNA, the CDR3 is TGTGCCAGCAGGAAAAACGGGGTGCGTGGGAACGAGCAGTACTTC. This codes for CASRKNGVRGNEQYF.

Here the CDR3 reads CASTQGQGANYGYTF. CDR3 sequence (DNA): TGTGCCAGTACCCAGGGACAGGGGGCTAACTATGGCTACACCTTC. The chain links TRBV19 to TRBJ1-2, with 11 bases aligning to TRBD1. The germline CDR1 and CDR2 sequences are LNHDA and SQIVND (reference sequence). V dropped 7 bases and J dropped 0; count of bases not matched to a gene: 4. The CDR3 covers 15 residues.

The chain couples TRBV30 to TRBJ2-2; 7 bases line up with TRBD1. The CDR3 has 16 amino acids. Germline assignment: CDR1 GTSNPN and CDR2 SVGIG (reference sequence). V gave up 8 bases and J gave up 2 bases; unmatched junction bases: 14. The CDR3 DNA reads TGTGCCCGTACAGGGGTCCCGTCGACTAACACCGGGGAGCTGTTTTTT. Its translation is CARTGVPSTNTGELFF.

V is TRBV25-1 and J is TRBJ2-1; TRBD2 is a possible D gene (5 bases). The CDR3 has 16 residues. The V end was cut by 0 bases, the J end by 0 bases, with 9 bases between. Germline values: CDR1 MGHDK, CDR2 SYGVNS. CDR3 sequence: CASSEYKRSSYNEQFF. Written as DNA, the CDR3 is TGTGCCAGCAGTGAATATAAGCGGAGCTCCTACAATGAGCAGTTCTTC.

This chain connects TRBV29-1 to TRBJ1-1; TRBD1 agrees at 7 bases. CDR3 length: 15 residues. Germline V gene lookup returns CDR1 SQVTM and CDR2 ANQGSEA. After removal of 5 bases from V and 0 bases from J, the junction contained 9 bases not matched to a gene. DNA of the CDR3: TGCAGCGTTCACCCCCGGGACAGTATGAACACTGAAGCTTTCTTT. Amino acid sequence: CSVHPRDSMNTEAFF.